The 4 T cell receptor beta chains presented below share a single source sample, sequenced in a study of blood T cell repertoires in COVID-19. Generated by immunoSEQ multiplex PCR, the TCRdb table keeps only in-frame clones and is missing some. The sample contains approximately 70,000 clones, around nine tenths of which appear only once. The sample consisted of peripheral blood. The receptor source for this set is a woman between 50 and 59 years old with COVID-19, enrolled during active disease.

The chain joins TRBV29-1 to TRBJ2-7, with 7 bases lining up with TRBD2. Germline CDR1 and CDR2: SQVTM and ANQGSEA. Trimming removed 2 bases from V and 11 bases from J; junction bases left unmatched: 6. The CDR3 sequence is 11 residues long. The CDR3 nucleotides are TGCAGCGTTGAATGGCGGGGGATGAAGTACTTC. Its translation: CSVEWRGMKYF.

This clone has just a few counts. This chain links TRBV7-9 with TRBJ1-1; the D is unclear. Trimming cost V 8 bases and J 3 bases, with 4 bases left between them. The length of the CDR3 is 10 residues. Looked up from germline, CDR1 is SEHNR and CDR2 is FQNEAQ (reference sequence). The chain's CDR3 is CASSDTEAFF. The CDR3, as DNA: TGTGCCAGCTCTGACACTGAAGCTTTCTTT.

The chain joins TRBV5-8 to TRBJ1-4, with TRBD1 matching over 9 bases. Germline loops: CDR1 SGHTS, CDR2 YDEGEE. The CDR3 runs to 14 residues. The V and J ends lost 4 bases and 3 bases, in that order; junction bases with no gene match: 1. This chain's CDR3 is CASSRTGANEKLFF. Written as DNA, the CDR3 is TGTGCCAGCAGCAGGACAGGGGCTAATGAAAAACTGTTTTTT.

V and J are TRBV3-1 (or the pseudogene TRBV3-2) and TRBJ1-6; D might be TRBD1 (5 bases). V shed 4 bases and J shed 9 bases, with 19 bases lying between them. Per the germline V gene, CDR1 is LGHDT and CDR2 is YNNKEL (reference sequence). This CDR3 contains 16 residues. The DNA for the CDR3 is TGTGCCAGCAGCCTAGCAGGGCGGCAGGGTATTTCACCCCTCCACTTT. Protein: CASSLAGRQGISPLHF.